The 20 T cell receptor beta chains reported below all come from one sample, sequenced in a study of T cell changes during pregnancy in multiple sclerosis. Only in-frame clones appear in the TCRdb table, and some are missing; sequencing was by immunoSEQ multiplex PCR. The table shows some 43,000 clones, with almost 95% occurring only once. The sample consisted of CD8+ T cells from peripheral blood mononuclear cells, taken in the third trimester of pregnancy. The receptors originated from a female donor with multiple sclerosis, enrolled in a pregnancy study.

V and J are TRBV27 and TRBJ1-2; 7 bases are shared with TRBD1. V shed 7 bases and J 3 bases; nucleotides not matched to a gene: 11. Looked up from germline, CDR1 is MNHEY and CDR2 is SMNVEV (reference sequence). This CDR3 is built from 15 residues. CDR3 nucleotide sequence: TGTGCCAGCAAATACTCACCCGGGACAGACTATGGCTACACCTTC. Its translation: CASKYSPGTDYGYTF.

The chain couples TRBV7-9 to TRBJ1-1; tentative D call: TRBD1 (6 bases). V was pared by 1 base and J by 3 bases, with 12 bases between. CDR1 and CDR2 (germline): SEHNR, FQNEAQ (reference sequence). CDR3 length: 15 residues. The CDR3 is CASSLGEQGDTEAFF. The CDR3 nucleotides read TGTGCCAGCAGCTTAGGGGAACAGGGCGACACTGAAGCTTTCTTT.

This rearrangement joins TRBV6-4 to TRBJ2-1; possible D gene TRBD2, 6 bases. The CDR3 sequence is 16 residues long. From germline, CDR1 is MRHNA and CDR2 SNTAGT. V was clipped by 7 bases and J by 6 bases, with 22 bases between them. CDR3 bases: TGTGCCAGCAATGGGGTATGCGGGATGCAGGGCAATGAGCAGTTCTTC. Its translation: CASNGVCGMQGNEQFF.

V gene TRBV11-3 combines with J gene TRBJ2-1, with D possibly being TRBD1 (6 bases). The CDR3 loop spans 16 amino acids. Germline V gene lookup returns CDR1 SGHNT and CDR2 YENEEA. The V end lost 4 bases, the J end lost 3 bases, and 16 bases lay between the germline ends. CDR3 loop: CASSSGSGGNYNEQFF. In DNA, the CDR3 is TGTGCCAGCAGCTCCGGTAGTGGGGGCAACTACAATGAGCAGTTCTTC.

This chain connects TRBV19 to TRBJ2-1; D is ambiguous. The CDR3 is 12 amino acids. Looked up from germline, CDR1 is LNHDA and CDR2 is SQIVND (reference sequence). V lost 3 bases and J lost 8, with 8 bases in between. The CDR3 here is CASSIYLDEQFF. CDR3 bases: TGTGCCAGTAGTATTTACTTAGATGAGCAGTTCTTC.

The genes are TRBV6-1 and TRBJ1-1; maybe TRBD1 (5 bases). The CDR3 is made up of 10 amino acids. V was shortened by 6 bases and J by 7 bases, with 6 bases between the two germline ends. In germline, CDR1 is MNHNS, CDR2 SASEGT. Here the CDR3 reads CASRGVEAFF. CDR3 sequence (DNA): TGTGCCAGCAGAGGGGTTGAAGCTTTCTTT.

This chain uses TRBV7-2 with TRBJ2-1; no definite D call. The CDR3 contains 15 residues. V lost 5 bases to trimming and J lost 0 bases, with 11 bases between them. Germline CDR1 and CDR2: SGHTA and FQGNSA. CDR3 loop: CASSRTGGSYNEQFF. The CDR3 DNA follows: TGTGCCAGCAGCAGAACTGGCGGCTCCTACAATGAGCAGTTCTTC. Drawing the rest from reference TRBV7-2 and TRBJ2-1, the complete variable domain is GAGVSQSPSNKVTEKGKDVELRCDPISGHTALYWYRQSLGQGLEFLIYFQGNSAPDKSGLPSDRFSAERTGGSVSTLTIQRTQQEDSAVYLCASSRTGGSYNEQFFGPGTRLTVL.

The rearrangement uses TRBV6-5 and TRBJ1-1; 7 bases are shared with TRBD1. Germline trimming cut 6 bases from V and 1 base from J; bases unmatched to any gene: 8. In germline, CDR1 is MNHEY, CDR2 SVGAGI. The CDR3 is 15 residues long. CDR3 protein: CASSPQGVGNTEAFF. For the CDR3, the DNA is TGTGCCAGCAGCCCTCAGGGGGTAGGGAACACTGAAGCTTTCTTT.

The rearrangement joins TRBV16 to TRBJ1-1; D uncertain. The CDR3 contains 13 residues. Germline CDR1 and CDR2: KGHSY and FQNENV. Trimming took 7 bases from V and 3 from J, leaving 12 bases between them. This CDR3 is CASTWTGDTEAFF. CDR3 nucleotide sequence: TGTGCCAGCACCTGGACCGGGGACACTGAAGCTTTCTTT. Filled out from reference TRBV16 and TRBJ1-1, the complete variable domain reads GEEVAQTPKHLVRGEGQKAKLYCAPIKGHSYVFWYQQVLKNEFKFLISFQNENVFDETGMPKERFSAKCLPNSPCSLEIQATKLEDSAVYFCASTWTGDTEAFFGQGTRLTVV.

CDR3 loop: CASRETSGYEQYF. The CDR3 bases are TGCGCCAGCAGGGAGACTAGCGGCTACGAGCAGTACTTC. This chain uses TRBV10-2 with TRBJ2-7, with TRBD2 matching 9 bases. In germline, CDR1 is WSHSY, CDR2 SAAADI. V gave up 6 bases and J gave up 3 bases; unmatched junction bases: 3. The CDR3 totals 13 residues.

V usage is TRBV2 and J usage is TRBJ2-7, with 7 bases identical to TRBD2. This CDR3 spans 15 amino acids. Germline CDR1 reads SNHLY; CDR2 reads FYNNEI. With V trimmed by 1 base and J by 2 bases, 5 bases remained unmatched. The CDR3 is CASSEGRERAYEQYF. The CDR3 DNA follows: TGTGCCAGCAGTGAAGGGCGGGAGCGAGCCTACGAGCAGTACTTC.

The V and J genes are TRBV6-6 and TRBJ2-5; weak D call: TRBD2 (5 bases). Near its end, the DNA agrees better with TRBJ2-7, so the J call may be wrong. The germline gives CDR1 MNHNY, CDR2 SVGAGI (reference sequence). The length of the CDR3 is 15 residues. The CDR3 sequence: CASSYLGPGSYEQYF. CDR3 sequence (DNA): TGTGCCAGCAGTTACCTTGGCCCGGGGTCCTACGAGCAGTACTTC.

CDR3 coding DNA: TGTGCCAGCAGCCAAGTAGTCGCTCAAGAGACCCAGTACTTC. Translated, it gives CASSQVVAQETQYF. The chain has TRBV4-2 and TRBJ2-5; D not resolved. The CDR3 runs 14 residues. CDR1 is LGHNA, CDR2 YNFKEQ, per germline. V dropped 1 base and J dropped 2 bases, with 8 bases sitting between them.

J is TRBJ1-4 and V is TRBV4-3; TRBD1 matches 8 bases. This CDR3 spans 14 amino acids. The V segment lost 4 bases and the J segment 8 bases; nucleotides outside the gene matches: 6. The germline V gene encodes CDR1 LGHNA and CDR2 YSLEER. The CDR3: CASSRPGQAEKLFF. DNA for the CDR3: TGCGCCAGCAGCCGACCGGGACAGGCAGAAAAACTGTTTTTT.

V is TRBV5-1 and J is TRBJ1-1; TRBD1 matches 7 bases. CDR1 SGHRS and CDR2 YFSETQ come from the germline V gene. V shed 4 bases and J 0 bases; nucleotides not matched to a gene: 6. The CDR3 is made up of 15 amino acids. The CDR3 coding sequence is TGCGCCAGCAGCGATCCACAGGGGATGAACACTGAAGCTTTCTTT. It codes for CASSDPQGMNTEAFF.

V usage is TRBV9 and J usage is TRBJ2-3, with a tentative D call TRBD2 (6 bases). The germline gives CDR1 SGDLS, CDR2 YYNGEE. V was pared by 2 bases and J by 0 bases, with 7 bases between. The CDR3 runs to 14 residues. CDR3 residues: CASSVSGSTDTQYF. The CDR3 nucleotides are TGTGCCAGCAGCGTGAGCGGGAGCACAGATACGCAGTATTTT.

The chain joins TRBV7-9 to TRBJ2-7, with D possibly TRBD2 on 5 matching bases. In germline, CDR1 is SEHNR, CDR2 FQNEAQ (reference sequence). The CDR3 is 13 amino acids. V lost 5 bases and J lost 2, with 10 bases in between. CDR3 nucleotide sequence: TGTGCCAGCAGCGGTTACGGGACCTACGAGCAGTACTTC. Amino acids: CASSGYGTYEQYF. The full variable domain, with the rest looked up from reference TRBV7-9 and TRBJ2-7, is DTGVSQNPRHKITKRGQNVTFRCDPISEHNRLYWYRQTLGQGPEFLTYFQNEAQLEKSRLLSDRFSAERPKGSFSTLEIQRTEQGDSAMYLCASSGYGTYEQYFGPGTRLTVT.

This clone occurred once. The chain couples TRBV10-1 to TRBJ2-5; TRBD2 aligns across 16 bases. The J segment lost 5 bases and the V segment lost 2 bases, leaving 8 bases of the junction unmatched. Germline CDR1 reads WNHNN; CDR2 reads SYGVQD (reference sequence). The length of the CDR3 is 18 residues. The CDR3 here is CASSETGTSGRASETQYF. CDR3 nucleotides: TGCGCCAGCAGTGAGACCGGGACTAGCGGGAGGGCCTCTGAGACCCAGTACTTC.

Here the CDR3 DNA reads TGTGCCACCAGCTTGCCGGGACTAGCGGACCAAGAGACCCAGTACTTC. Protein sequence: CATSLPGLADQETQYF. The rearrangement uses TRBV15 and TRBJ2-5; 11 nucleotides agree with TRBD2. Trimming took 5 bases from V and 0 from J; bases not matched to a gene: 5. The CDR3 loop spans 16 amino acids. Germline V gene sequence: CDR1 LNHNV, CDR2 YYDKDF (reference sequence).

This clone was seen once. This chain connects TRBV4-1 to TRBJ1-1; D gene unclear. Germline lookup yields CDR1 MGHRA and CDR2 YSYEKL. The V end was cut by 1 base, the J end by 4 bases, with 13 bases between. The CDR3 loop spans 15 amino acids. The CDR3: CASSQGALIGTEAFF. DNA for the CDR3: TGCGCCAGCAGCCAAGGGGCCCTGATAGGCACTGAAGCTTTCTTT.